A single sample is the source of the 14 T cell receptor beta chains below, sequenced in a study of blood T cells in healthy people across ages. Primers used in a second PCR of about 7 to 12 cycles were a sample-barcoded 5' primer and a J-beta primer mix. TCRdb reanalysed the 5' RACE reads using MiXCR and keeps one entry per CDR3 protein. The table lists under 2,000,000 distinct CDR3 sequences, just under 50% of them singletons. The source material was blood. The origin of the receptors is a woman aged 40 to 49 in good health.

This clonotype came up once. The chain employs TRBV10-3 and TRBJ1-4, with D maybe TRBD1 (5 bases). Germline CDR1 ENHRY, CDR2 SYGVKD. The CDR3 length is 13 residues. Trimming pared 10 bases from V and 4 bases from J, leaving 13 bases between. For the CDR3, the DNA is TGTGCCACCCGAAGCGGGGGTAATGAAAAACTGTTTTTT. This gives the protein CATRSGGNEKLFF.

There are a few counts of this clonotype. The rearrangement joins TRBV6-6 to TRBJ2-7, with D perhaps TRBD2 (6 bases). With 4 bases removed from V and 5 bases from J, the gap between germline ends came to 18 bases. From germline, CDR1 is MNHNY and CDR2 SVGAGI (reference sequence). CDR3 length: 15 amino acids. The CDR3 spells CASSSTVGGTHEQYF. The CDR3 bases are TGTGCCAGCAGTTCTACAGTTGGAGGGACCCACGAGCAGTACTTC.

The chain couples TRBV20-1 to TRBJ2-3, with a tentative D call TRBD1 (6 bases). V lost 5 bases, J lost 2 bases, and 14 bases lay in between. The CDR3 runs to 14 residues. From germline, CDR1 is DFQATT and CDR2 SNEGSKA (reference sequence). The chain's CDR3 is CSASPGHPTDTQYF. In DNA, the CDR3 is TGCAGTGCTTCCCCGGGACACCCCACAGATACGCAGTATTTT.

The CDR3 nucleotides are TGTGCCACCAGCAGAACTAGCGGGGGGGATAACAATGAGCAGTACTTC. It encodes CATSRTSGGDNNEQYF. The chain links TRBV15 to TRBJ2-1; 13 nucleotides line up with TRBD2. The DNA end is a closer match to TRBJ2-7, so the J assignment may be wrong. The CDR3 spans 16 residues. CDR1 and CDR2 (germline): LNHNV, YYDKDF (reference sequence).

This chain links TRBV15 with TRBJ2-5, with 10 bases that match TRBD1. CDR3 length equals 17 residues. Germline CDR1 is LNHNV and CDR2 is YYDKDF (reference sequence). With 1 base clipped from V and 11 bases from J, the junction kept 16 bases outside the gene matches. The CDR3 is CATSRVTGTGASNEQYF. In DNA form, the CDR3 reads TGTGCCACCAGCAGAGTAACCGGGACAGGGGCAAGCAATGAGCAGTACTTC.

The chain joins TRBV28 to TRBJ2-3; possibly TRBD1 for D (5 bases). This CDR3 has 19 amino acids. The V and J ends lost 6 bases and 1 base respectively, with 26 bases between them. Germline V gene sequence: CDR1 MDHEN, CDR2 SYDVKM. CDR3 loop: CASRTWFADSEAGTDTQYF. The CDR3 nucleotides are TGTGCCAGCAGGACCTGGTTCGCTGACAGCGAGGCAGGCACAGATACGCAGTATTTT.

V usage is TRBV7-9 and J usage is TRBJ2-7, with D possibly being TRBD2 (7 bases). The CDR3 has 14 amino acids. V lost 8 bases, J lost 5 bases, and 19 bases lay in between. Germline V gene data show CDR1 as SEHNR and CDR2 as FQNEAQ (reference sequence). In nucleotides, the CDR3 is TGTGCCAGCCTAAGGGGGGGACATTGTCACGAGCAGTACTTC. Translated, it gives CASLRGGHCHEQYF.

This chain joins TRBV6-5 and TRBJ1-2; tentative D call: TRBD1 (5 bases). V was shortened by 6 bases and J by 10 bases, with 15 bases between the two germline ends. The CDR3 totals 12 residues. CDR1 MNHEY and CDR2 SVGAGI come from the germline V gene. The CDR3 DNA reads TGTGCCAGCAGGCAATATGGGGGTGACTACACCTTC. Its translation: CASRQYGGDYTF.

The chain recombines TRBV7-2 with TRBJ2-1, with 8 nucleotides matching TRBD2. With V trimmed by 4 bases and J by 7 bases, 15 bases remained unmatched. Per the germline V gene, CDR1 is SGHTA and CDR2 is FQGNSA. The CDR3 is made up of 17 amino acids. DNA for the CDR3: TGTGCCAGCAGCTCCCTTTGGACGGGGGGGCAGGGAAATGAGCAGTTCTTC. Protein sequence: CASSSLWTGGQGNEQFF.

The genes are TRBV20-1 and TRBJ1-6, with TRBD1 as a possible D gene (5 bases). The CDR3 length is 17 residues. The V gene lost 0 bases and the J gene lost 0 bases, with 12 bases spanning the gap. Germline lookup yields CDR1 DFQATT and CDR2 SNEGSKA (reference sequence). CDR3 sequence (DNA): TGCAGTGCTAGAGATTATCGGGGGAGCTCCTATAATTCACCCCTCCACTTT. This encodes CSARDYRGSSYNSPLHF.

The sample holds a few counts of this clonotype. The gene calls are TRBV28 and TRBJ2-5; 7 nucleotides match TRBD2. The junction had 13 bases not matched to a gene; V was cut back by 4 bases and J by 2 bases. CDR1 and CDR2 from the germline V gene are MDHEN and SYDVKM. This CDR3 has 17 amino acids. CDR3 amino acids: CASSSITSDPPQETQYF. The CDR3 DNA follows: TGTGCCAGCAGTTCAATCACTAGCGATCCGCCGCAAGAGACCCAGTACTTC. The full variable domain, with the rest looked up from reference TRBV28 and TRBJ2-5, is DVKVTQSSRYLVKRTGEKVFLECVQDMDHENMFWYRQDPGLGLRLIYFSYDVKMKEKGDIPEGYSVSREKKERFSLILESASTNQTSMYLCASSSITSDPPQETQYFGPGTRLLVL.

The sample holds one count of this clonotype. The rearrangement links TRBV7-8 to TRBJ2-6; D could derive from TRBD1 or TRBD2 (5 bases each). V was shortened by 6 bases and J by 6 bases, with 18 bases between the two germline ends. The CDR3 loop spans 16 amino acids. CDR1 and CDR2 from the germline V gene are SGHVS and FQNEAQ. CDR3 region: CASRIPRVREANVLTF. CDR3 DNA: TGTGCCAGCAGGATACCCAGGGTGAGGGAGGCCAACGTCCTGACTTTC. The full variable domain, in which reference TRBV7-8 and TRBJ2-6 provide the parts outside the CDR3, is GAGVSQSPRYKVAKRGQDVALRCDPISGHVSLFWYQQALGQGPEFLTYFQNEAQLDKSGLPSDRFFAERPEGSVSTLKIQRTQQEDSAVYLCASRIPRVREANVLTFGAGSRLTVL.

CDR3 coding DNA: TGTGCCAGCAGCTTGATAAGGACAGGGTTGAAAGATACGCAGTATTTT. This encodes CASSLIRTGLKDTQYF. This sequence joins TRBV5-5 and TRBJ2-3, with 8 positions matching TRBD1. Germline CDR1 is SGHKS and CDR2 is YYEKEE (reference sequence). The trim removed 1 base at V and 5 bases at J, leaving 9 bases unmatched. The CDR3 length is 16 residues.

V usage is TRBV4-3 and J usage is TRBJ2-3; D call uncertain. CDR1 is LGHNA, CDR2 YSLEER, per germline. The CDR3 totals 16 residues. Trimming left V 0 bases short and J 0 bases short, with 10 bases between. The CDR3 DNA reads TGCGCCAGCAGCCAAGATCACAGCCTAAGCACAGATACGCAGTATTTT. Its translation: CASSQDHSLSTDTQYF.